This TCR beta chain was found in a study of blood T cell repertoires in COVID-19 (dated by TCRdb to 2018 to 2021). Regarding the research as a whole: Collaborator samples came from the United States, Italy and Spain and covered acute and convalescent phases of COVID-19. The material from the prospective study consisted of cDNA or gDNA derived from T cells, B-cell-depleted T cells, or PBMCs. Deeply sampled blood TCRbeta repertoires from subjects exposed to, actively infected with, or recovered from COVID-19 were included in the dataset. The repertoires were released in a freely available public database intended as a resource for research on the immune response to SARS-CoV-2. The samples were drawn from the first 160 participants of the ongoing ImmuneRACE study and from 1,254 subjects provided by 6 global collaborators. A de-identified subject ID, COVID-19 status, age in years and sex were almost always included in the sample metadata. Where HLA class I and class II types were available, the types were taken from metadata supplied by the sample provider, not from assay-based typing.

TCRbeta CDR3 regions were amplified from genomic DNA using the immunoSEQ Assay, a bias-controlled multiplex PCR. As for how the authors treated the data: Within the assay, amplification of reference gene primers was used to estimate how many nucleated cells each sample contained. Sequence reads were collapsed and filtered to measure the absolute abundance of every unique TCRbeta CDR3 rearrangement. Productive Simpson clonality was computed per sample as the square root of Simpson's diversity index over productive rearrangements. The source is immuneACCESS, and TCRdb retained only in-frame sequences with V and J called. Part of the clones is not carried over; for the studies checked, unresolved V genes explain less than half of this, and the remainder is unexplained. D and trimming were read from the DNA, whereas the V and J calls and clone size are those reported in that table. The sample records about 250,000 clones, roughly 87% of which are singletons. The top ten clones comprise 3% of the sample.

With regard to this clone: The target of this receptor is not known. Qualities for individual bases were not recorded, and no much larger clone is one base off.

Each collaborating institution followed its own protocols to collect whole blood in K2EDTA tubes. For TCRbeta analysis, collaborator samples were shipped as frozen whole blood, as isolated PBMCs, or as DNA extracted from either sample type. Study-wide findings and limitations: How much clinical and demographic metadata was included differed by source and by participant, and the metadata was provided uncurated.

The specimen sequenced was peripheral blood. This clonotype was sampled from a man aged 18 to 29 with active or convalescent COVID-19.

At the DNA level, the sequence is TGTGCCAGCAGCTTATTTAGCTCCTACGAGCAGTACTTC. Its protein is CASSLFSSYEQYF. The chain was built from TRBV7-2 and TRBJ2-7; no D segment can be confidently identified. The CDR3 measures 13 amino acids from cysteine to phenylalanine. Of all the DNA, just the CDR3 is kept, 39 bases in frame from base 1. The germline ends are 5 bases apart after V is trimmed by 2 bases and J by 0 bases. CDR1 SGHTA and CDR2 FQGNSA are derived from the germline V gene.